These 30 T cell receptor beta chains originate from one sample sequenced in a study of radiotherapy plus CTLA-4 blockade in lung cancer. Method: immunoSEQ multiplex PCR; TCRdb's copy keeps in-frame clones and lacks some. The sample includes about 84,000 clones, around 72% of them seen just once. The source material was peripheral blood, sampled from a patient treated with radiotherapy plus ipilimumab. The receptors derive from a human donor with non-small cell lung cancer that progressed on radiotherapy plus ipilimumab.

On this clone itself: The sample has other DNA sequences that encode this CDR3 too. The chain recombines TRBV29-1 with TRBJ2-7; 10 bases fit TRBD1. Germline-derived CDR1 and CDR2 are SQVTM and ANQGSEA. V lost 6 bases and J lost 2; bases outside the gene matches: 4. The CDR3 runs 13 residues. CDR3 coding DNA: TGCAGCGTCGAGACAGGGGGCCCCTACGAGCAGTACTTC. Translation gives CSVETGGPYEQYF.

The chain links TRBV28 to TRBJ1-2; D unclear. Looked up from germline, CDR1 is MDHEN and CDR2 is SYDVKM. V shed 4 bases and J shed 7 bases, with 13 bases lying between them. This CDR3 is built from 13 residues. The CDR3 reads CASSSRREAGYTF. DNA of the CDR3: TGTGCCAGCAGTTCCCGTCGTGAGGCTGGCTACACCTTC.

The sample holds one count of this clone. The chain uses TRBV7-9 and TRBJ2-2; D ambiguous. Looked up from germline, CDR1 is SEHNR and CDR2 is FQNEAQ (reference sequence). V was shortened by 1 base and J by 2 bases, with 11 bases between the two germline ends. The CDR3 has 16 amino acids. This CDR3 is CASSLVVSQNTGELFF. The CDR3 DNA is TGTGCCAGCAGCTTAGTAGTTAGCCAAAACACCGGGGAGCTGTTTTTT.

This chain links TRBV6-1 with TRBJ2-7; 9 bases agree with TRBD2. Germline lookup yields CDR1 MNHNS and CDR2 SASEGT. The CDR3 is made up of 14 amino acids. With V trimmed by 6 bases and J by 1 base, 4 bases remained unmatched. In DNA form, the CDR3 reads TGTGCCAGCAGAGCTCTAGCGGGGTCCTACGAGCAGTACTTC. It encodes CASRALAGSYEQYF.

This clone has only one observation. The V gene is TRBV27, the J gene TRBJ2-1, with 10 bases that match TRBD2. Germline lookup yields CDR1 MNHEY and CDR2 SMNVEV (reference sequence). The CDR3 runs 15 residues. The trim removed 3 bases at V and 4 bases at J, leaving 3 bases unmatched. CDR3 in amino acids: CASSFSGGRYNEQFF. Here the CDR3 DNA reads TGTGCCAGCAGTTTTAGCGGGGGGCGGTACAATGAGCAGTTCTTC.

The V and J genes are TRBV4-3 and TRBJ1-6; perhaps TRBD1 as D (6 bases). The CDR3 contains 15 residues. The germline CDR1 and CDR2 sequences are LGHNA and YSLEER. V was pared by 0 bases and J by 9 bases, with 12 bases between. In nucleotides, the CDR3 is TGCGCCAGCAGCCAAGATGGCAGAGGGGGTTCACCCCTCCACTTT. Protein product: CASSQDGRGGSPLHF.

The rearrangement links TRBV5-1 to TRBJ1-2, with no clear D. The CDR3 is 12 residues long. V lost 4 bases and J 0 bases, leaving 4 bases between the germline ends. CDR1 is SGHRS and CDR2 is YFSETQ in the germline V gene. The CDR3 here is CASSLSNYGYTF. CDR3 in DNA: TGCGCCAGCAGCCTTTCTAACTATGGCTACACCTTC.

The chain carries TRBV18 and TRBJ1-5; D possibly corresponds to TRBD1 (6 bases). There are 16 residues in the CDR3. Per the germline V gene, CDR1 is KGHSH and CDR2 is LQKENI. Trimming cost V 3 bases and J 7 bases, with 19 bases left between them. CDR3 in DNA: TGTGCCAGCTCACCCCCGGGACAAAGGGCGGGGCAGCCCCAGCATTTT. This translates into CASSPPGQRAGQPQHF.

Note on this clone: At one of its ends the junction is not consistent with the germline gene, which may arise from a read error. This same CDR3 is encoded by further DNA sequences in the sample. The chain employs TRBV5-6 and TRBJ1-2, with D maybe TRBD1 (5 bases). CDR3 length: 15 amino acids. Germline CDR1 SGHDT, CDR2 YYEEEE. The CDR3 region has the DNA TGCGCCAGCAGCTTGGTCGCGGGGGGGAACTATGGCTACACCTTC. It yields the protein CASSLVAGGNYGYTF.

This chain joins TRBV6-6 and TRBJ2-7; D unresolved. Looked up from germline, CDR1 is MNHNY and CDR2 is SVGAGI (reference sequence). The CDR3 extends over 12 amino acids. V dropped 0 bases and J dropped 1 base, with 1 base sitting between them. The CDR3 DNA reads TGTGCCAGCAGTTACTCATCCTACGAGCAGTACTTC. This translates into CASSYSSYEQYF.

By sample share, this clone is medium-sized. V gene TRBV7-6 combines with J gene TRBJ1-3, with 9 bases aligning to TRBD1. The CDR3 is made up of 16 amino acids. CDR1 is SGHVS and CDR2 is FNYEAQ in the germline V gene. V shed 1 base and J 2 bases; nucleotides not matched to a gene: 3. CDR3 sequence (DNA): TGTGCCAGCAGCTTAGACGGGACAGGGACTGGAAACACCATATATTTT. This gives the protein CASSLDGTGTGNTIYF.

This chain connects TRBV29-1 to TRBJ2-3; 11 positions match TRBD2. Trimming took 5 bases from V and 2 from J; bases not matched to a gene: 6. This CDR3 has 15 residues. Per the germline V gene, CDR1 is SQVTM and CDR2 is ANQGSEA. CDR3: CSVRTSGRLTDTQYF. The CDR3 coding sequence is TGCAGCGTTAGGACTAGCGGGCGCCTCACAGATACGCAGTATTTT.

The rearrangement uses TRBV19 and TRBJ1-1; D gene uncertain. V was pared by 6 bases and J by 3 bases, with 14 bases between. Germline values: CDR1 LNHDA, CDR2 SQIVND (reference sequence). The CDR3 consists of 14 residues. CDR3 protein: CASSPGRVDTEAFF. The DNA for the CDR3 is TGTGCCAGTAGCCCGGGAAGGGTCGACACTGAAGCTTTCTTT.

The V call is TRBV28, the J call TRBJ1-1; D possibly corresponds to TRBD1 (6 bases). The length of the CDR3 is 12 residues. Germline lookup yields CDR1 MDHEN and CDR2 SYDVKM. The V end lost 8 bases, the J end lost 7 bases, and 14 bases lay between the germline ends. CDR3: CASDGEQGEAFF. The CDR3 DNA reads TGTGCCAGCGATGGGGAACAGGGTGAAGCTTTCTTT.

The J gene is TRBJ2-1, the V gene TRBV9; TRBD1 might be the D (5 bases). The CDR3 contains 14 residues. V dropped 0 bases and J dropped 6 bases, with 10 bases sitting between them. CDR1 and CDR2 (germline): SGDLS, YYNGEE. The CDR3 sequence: CASSVAPQGNEQFF. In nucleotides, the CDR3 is TGTGCCAGCAGCGTAGCTCCTCAGGGCAATGAGCAGTTCTTC.

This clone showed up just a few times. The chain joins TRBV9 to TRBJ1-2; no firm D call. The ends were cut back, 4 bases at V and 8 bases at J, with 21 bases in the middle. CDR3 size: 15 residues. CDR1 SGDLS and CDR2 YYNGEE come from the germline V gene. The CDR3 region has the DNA TGTGCCAGCAGCCCCTCCGGTGGCAATGAATGGGGCTACACCTTC. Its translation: CASSPSGGNEWGYTF.

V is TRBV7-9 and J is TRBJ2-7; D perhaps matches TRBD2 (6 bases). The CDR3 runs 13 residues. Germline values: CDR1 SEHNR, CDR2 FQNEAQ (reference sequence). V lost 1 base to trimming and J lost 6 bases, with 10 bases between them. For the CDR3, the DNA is TGTGCCAGCAGCTTAGAGCGGGCTCGCGAGCAGTACTTC. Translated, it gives CASSLERAREQYF.

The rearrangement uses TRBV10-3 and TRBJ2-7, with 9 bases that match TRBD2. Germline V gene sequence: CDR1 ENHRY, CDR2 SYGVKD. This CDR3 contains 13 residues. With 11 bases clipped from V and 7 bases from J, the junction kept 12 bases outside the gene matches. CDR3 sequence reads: CAARKAGGEEQYF. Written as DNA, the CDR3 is TGTGCCGCCAGGAAGGCGGGAGGGGAGGAGCAGTACTTC.

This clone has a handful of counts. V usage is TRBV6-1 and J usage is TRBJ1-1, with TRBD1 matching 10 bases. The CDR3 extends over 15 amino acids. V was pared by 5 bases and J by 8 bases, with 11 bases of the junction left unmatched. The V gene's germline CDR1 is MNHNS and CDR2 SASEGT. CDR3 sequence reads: CASSQTGQGTGEAFF. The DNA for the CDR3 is TGTGCCAGCAGTCAGACGGGACAGGGGACAGGGGAAGCTTTCTTT.

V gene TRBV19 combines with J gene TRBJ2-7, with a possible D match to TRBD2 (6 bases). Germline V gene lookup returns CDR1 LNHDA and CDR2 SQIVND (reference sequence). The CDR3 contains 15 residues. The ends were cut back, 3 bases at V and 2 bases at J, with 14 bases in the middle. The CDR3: CASSIRIAAPYEQYF. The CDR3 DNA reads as TGTGCCAGTAGTATTAGGATAGCGGCTCCCTACGAGCAGTACTTC. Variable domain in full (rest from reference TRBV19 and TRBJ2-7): DGGITQSPKYLFRKEGQNVTLSCEQNLNHDAMYWYRQDPGQGLRLIYYSQIVNDFQKGDIAEGYSVSREKKESFPLTVTSAQKNPTAFYLCASSIRIAAPYEQYFGPGTRLTVT.

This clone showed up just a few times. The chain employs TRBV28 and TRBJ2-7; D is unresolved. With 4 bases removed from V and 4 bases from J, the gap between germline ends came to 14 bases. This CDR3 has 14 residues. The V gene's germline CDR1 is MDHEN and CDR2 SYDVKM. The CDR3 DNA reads TGTGCCAGCAGTTGGGTCTACCGGTCGTACGAGCAGTACTTC. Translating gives CASSWVYRSYEQYF.

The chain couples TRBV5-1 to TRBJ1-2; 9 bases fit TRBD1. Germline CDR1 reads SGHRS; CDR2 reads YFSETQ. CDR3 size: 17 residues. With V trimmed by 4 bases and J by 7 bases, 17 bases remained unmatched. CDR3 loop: CASSPSGTGRGLSGYTF. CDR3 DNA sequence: TGCGCCAGCAGCCCATCCGGGACAGGGAGGGGATTGAGTGGCTACACCTTC.

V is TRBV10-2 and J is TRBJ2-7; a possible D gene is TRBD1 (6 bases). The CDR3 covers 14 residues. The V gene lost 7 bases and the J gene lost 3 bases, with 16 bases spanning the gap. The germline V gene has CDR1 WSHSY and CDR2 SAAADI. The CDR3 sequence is CASTQGWTDYEQYF. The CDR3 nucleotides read TGCGCCAGCACCCAAGGTTGGACAGACTACGAGCAGTACTTC.

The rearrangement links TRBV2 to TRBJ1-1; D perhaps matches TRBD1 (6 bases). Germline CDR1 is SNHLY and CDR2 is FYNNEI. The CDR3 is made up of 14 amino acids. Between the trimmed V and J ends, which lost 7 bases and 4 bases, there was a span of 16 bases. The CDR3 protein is CASILGGPGTEAFF. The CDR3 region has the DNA TGTGCCAGCATTCTGGGGGGCCCGGGCACTGAAGCTTTCTTT.

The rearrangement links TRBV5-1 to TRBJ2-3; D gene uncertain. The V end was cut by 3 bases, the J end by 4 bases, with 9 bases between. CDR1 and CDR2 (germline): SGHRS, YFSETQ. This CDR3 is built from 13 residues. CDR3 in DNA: TGCGCCAGCAGCTCTCAAGGCCCAGATACGCAGTATTTT. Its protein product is CASSSQGPDTQYF.

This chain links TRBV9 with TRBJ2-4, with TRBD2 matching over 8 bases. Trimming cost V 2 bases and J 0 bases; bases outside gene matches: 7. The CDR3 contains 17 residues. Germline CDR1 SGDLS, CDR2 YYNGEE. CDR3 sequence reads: CASSVSAGGLAKNIQYF. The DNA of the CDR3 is TGTGCCAGCAGCGTTTCCGCGGGAGGACTAGCCAAAAACATTCAGTACTTC.

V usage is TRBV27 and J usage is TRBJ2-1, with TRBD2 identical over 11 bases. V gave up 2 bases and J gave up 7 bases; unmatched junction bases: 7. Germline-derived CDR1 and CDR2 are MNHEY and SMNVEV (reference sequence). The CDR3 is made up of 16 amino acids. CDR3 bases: TGTGCCAGCAGTTTAACGACTAGCGGGGCCCTTAATGAGCAGTTCTTC. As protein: CASSLTTSGALNEQFF.

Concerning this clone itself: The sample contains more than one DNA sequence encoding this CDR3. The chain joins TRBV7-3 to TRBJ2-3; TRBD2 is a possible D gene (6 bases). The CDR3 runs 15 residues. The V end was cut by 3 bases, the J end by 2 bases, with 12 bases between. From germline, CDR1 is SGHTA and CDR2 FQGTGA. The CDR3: CASSFGGLTTDTQYF. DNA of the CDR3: TGTGCCAGCAGCTTCGGAGGGCTTACCACAGATACGCAGTATTTT.

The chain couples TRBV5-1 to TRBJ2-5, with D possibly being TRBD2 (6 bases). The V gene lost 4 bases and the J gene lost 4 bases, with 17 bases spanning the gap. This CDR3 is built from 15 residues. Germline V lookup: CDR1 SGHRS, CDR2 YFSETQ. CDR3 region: CASSGRGMLGETQYF. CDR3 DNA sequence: TGCGCCAGCAGCGGACGCGGGATGCTAGGAGAGACCCAGTACTTC.

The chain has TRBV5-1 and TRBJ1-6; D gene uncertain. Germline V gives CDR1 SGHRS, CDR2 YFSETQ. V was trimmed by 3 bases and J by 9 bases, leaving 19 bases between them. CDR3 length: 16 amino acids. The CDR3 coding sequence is TGCGCCAGCAGCTCCGACTTTGGCTGGAGCGGTTCACCCCTCCACTTT. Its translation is CASSSDFGWSGSPLHF.